The rows below give T cell receptor beta chains drawn from one sample of a study of T cells in Graves' hyperthyroidism and ophthalmopathy. Via MiXCR, TCRdb re-called the multiplex PCR reads, giving one row per CDR3 protein. The sample contains fewer than 450,000 distinct CDR3 sequences, roughly 15% of which appear only once. Specimen: blood. Source of these receptors: a woman younger than 45 with Graves' hyperthyroidism that later progressed to Graves' ophthalmopathy. The CDR3 runs from the conserved cysteine through the conserved F or W. A D gene is named only where the DNA matches it firmly. Only part of the rows carry a size: once, few, many, or a class if the clone is expanded.

V gene	D gene	clone size	J gene	CDR3 protein	CDR3 DNA
TRBV12-3/TRBV12-4	TRBD1	many	TRBJ1-1	CASSPYRGDREAFF	TGTGCCAGCAGTCCTTACCGGGGGGACAGGGAAGCTTTCTTT
TRBV6-1	TRBD1	many	TRBJ2-1	CASSPGTGGFRNEQFF	TGTGCCAGCAGCCCCGGGACAGGGGGTTTCCGAAATGAGCAGTTCTTC
TRBV5-6	NA	few	TRBJ2-1	CASSLGRGSNEQFF	TGTGCCAGCAGCTTGGGGAGAGGGTCCAATGAGCAGTTCTTC
TRBV20-1	TRBD2	many	TRBJ2-2	CSARDLLAGAYTGELFF	TGCAGTGCTAGAGATCTGCTAGCGGGGGCTTACACCGGGGAGCTGTTTTTT
TRBV19	TRBD1	many	TRBJ2-2	CASRMDRIRSGELFF	TGTGCCAGTAGGATGGACAGGATCAGGTCCGGGGAGCTGTTTTTT
TRBV30	NA	many	TRBJ1-4	CAWSSFASLEKLFF	TGTGCCTGGAGTAGTTTTGCCAGTTTGGAAAAACTGTTTTTT
TRBV12-3/TRBV12-4	NA	NA	TRBJ1-2	CASSSPPMDYGYTF	TGTGCCAGCAGCAGCCCCCCTATGGACTATGGCTACACCTTC
TRBV18	NA	many	TRBJ1-1	CASSPRPRAGDRNTEAFF	TGTGCCAGCTCACCACGACCCCGGGCAGGGGATCGGAACACTGAAGCTTTCTTT
TRBV5-1	TRBD1	many	TRBJ2-1	CASSTHRGNNEQFF	TGCGCCAGCAGCACACACAGGGGAAACAATGAGCAGTTCTTC
TRBV15	NA	many	TRBJ2-5	CATSRWDFLNRVAQETQYF	TGTGCCACCAGCAGGTGGGACTTCCTTAACAGGGTAGCCCAAGAGACCCAGTACTTC
TRBV27	NA	many	TRBJ2-6	CATSPPGAAGANVLTF	TGTGCCACCTCGCCCCCGGGGGCGGCGGGGGCCAACGTCCTGACTTTC
TRBV29-1	NA	NA	TRBJ1-3	CSVVRESGNTIYF	TGCAGCGTTGTTCGGGAATCTGGAAACACCATATATTTT
TRBV19	NA	many	TRBJ1-1	CASSMGGQTEAFF	TGTGCCAGTAGTATGGGGGGCCAGACTGAAGCTTTCTTT
TRBV10-3	TRBD1	many	TRBJ2-2	CAISARTGGNTGELFF	TGTGCCATCAGCGCCCGGACAGGGGGCAACACCGGGGAGCTGTTTTTT
TRBV19	NA	many	TRBJ2-7	CASSTNGQSSEQYF	TGTGCCAGTAGTACGAACGGACAGTCGAGCGAGCAGTACTTC
TRBV24-1	TRBD2	many	TRBJ2-1	CATSVGTSGYNEQFF	TGTGCCACCAGCGTCGGGACTAGCGGATACAATGAGCAGTTCTTC
TRBV30	TRBD2	many	TRBJ2-5	CAWSFLWTSGNQETQYF	TGTGCCTGGAGTTTTCTTTGGACTAGCGGAAACCAAGAGACCCAGTACTTC
TRBV5-1	TRBD2	NA	TRBJ2-1	CASSAPGAGGLNEQFF	TGCGCCAGCAGCGCCCCGGGGGCGGGGGGGCTGAATGAGCAGTTCTTC